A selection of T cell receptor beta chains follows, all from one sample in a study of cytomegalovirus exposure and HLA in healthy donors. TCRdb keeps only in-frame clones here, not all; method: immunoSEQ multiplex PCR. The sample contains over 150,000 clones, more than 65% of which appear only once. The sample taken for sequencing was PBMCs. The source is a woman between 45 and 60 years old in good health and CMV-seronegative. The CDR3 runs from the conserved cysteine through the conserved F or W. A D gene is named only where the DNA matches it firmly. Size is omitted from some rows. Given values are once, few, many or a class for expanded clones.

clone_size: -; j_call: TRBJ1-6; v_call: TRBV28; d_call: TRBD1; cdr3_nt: TGTGCCAGCAGTTCCGGACAGGGGGTTGGGTCACCCCTCCACTTT; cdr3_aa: CASSSGQGVGSPLHF
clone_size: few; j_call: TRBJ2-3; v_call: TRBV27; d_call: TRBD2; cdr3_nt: TGTGCCAGCAGTTTTTCCGGGAAACTACTAGCGGCGGGAGGCGGGTCAGATACGCAGTATTTT; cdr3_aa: CASSFSGKLLAAGGGSDTQYF
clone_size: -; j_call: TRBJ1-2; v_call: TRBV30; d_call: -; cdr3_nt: TGTGCCTGGAGGAGGGGGGGGCGAGGGGACTATGGCTACACCTTC; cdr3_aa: CAWRRGGRGDYGYTF
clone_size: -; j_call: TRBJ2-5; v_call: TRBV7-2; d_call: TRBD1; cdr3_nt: TGTGCCAGCAGTCGGACAGGGAGCCTTCAAGAGACCCAGTACTTC; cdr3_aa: CASSRTGSLQETQYF
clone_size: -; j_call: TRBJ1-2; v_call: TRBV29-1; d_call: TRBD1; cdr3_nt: TGCAGCGTTACCCCCGACAGGGGTTTGTCTGGCTACACCTTC; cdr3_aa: CSVTPDRGLSGYTF
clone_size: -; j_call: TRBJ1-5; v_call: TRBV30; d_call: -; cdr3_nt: TGTGCCTGGAGTACAGGGACTCAGCCCCAGCATTTT; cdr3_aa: CAWSTGTQPQHF
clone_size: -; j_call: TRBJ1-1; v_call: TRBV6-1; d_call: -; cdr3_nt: TGTGCCAGCAGTTATCAACGCGGGGACACTGAAGCTTTCTTT; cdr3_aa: CASSYQRGDTEAFF
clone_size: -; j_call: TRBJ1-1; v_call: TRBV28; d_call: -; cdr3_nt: TGTGCCAGCAGCCGCGGGGGGGCGGGCACTGAAGCTTTCTTT; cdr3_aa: CASSRGGAGTEAFF
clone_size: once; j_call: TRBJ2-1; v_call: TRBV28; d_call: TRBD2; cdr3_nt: TGTGCCAGCAGGGTTGTGGGACTAGCAAACAATGAGCAGTTCTTC; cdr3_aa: CASRVVGLANNEQFF
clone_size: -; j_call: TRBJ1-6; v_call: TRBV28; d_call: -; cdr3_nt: TGTGCCAGCAGTTTATGGGGCAGGGGTATGGATAATTCACCCCTCCACTTT; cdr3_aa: CASSLWGRGMDNSPLHF
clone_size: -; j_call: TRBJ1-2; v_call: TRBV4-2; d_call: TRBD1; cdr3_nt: TGTGCCAGCAGCCAAGAGGGGACACAGGGGCTGGGGGGCTACACCTTC; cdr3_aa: CASSQEGTQGLGGYTF
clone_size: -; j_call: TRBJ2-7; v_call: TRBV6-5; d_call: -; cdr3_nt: TGTGCCAGCAGTCGAGGGGGGACTACGAGCTACGAGCAGTACTTC; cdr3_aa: CASSRGGTTSYEQYF
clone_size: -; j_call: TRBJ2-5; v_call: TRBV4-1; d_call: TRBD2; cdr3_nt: TGCGCCAGCAGCCAAGGCCAGGGACTAGCGGGGAACCAAGAGACCCAGTACTTC; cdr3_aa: CASSQGQGLAGNQETQYF
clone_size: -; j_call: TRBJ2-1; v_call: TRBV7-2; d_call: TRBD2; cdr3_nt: TGTGCCAGCAGCTGGGGGACTAGCAATGAGCAGTTCTTC; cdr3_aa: CASSWGTSNEQFF
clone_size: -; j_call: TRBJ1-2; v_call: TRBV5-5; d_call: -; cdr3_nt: TGTGCCAGCAGCTTGCATCCAGGCCGAGAAGCCTATGGCTACACCTTC; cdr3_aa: CASSLHPGREAYGYTF
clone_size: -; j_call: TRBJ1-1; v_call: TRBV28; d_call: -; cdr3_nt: TGTGCCAGCAGTTTAGCAGGGGTTGATCTGACCGCTGAAGCTTTCTTT; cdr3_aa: CASSLAGVDLTAEAFF
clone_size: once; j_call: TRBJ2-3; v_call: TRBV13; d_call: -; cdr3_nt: TGTGCCAGCAGCCCCAGTACGGGATTGGGCACAGATACGCAGTATTTT; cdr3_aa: CASSPSTGLGTDTQYF
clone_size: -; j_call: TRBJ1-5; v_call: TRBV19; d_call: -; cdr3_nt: TGTGCCAGTAGTATTCAACAGTCTAATCAGCCCCAGCATTTT; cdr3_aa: CASSIQQSNQPQHF
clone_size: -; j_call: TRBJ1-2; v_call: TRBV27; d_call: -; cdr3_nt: TGTGCCAGCAGTTACGGAGCCAACTATGGCTACACCTTC; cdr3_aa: CASSYGANYGYTF
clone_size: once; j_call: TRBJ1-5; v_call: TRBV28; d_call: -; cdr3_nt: TGTGCCAGCACCGAAACGGGAAGGCAATTGCCCCAGCATTTT; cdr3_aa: CASTETGRQLPQHF
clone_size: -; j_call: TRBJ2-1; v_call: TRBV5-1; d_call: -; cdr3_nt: TGCGCCAGCAGCCACTACGCGGGTAATGAGCAGTTCTTC; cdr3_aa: CASSHYAGNEQFF
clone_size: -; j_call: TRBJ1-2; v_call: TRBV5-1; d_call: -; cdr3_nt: TGCGCCAGCAGCTTTAGTGGGGAGTATGGCTACACCTTC; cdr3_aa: CASSFSGEYGYTF
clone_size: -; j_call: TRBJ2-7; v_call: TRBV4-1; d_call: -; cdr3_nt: TGCGCCAGCAGCCAAGCCATTGACAGCCCCGTCTACGAGCAGTACTTC; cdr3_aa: CASSQAIDSPVYEQYF
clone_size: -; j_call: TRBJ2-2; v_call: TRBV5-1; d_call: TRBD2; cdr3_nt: TGCGCCAGCAGCTTGGAGGTTAGCGGGGGCGCGAACACCGGGGAGCTGTTTTTT; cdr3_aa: CASSLEVSGGANTGELFF
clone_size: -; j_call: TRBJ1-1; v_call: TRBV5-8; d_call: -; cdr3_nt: TGTGCCAGCAGCTTGGTCGACACAACCGACACTGAAGCTTTCTTT; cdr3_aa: CASSLVDTTDTEAFF
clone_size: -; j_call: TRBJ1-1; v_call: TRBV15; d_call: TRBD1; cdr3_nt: TGTGCCACCAGCAGACTACAGGGGGCCTTGAGGGCTTTCTTT; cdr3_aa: CATSRLQGALRAFF
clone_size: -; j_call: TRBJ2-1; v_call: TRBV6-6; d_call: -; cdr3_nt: TGTGCCAGCAGTTACCTCTCCATGGAGGATGAGCAGTTCTTC; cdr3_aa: CASSYLSMEDEQFF
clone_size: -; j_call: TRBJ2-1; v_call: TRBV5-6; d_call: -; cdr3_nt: TGTGCCAGCAGCCCCGGAGGTGGAGCATTATACAATGAGCAGTTCTTC; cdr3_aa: CASSPGGGALYNEQFF
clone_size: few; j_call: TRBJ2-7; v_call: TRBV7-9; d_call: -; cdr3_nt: TGTGCCAGCAGCTTAGGCGGAGACGACGAGCAGTACTTC; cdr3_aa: CASSLGGDDEQYF
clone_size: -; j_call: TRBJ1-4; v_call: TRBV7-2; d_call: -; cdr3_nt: TGTGCCAGCAGCTTTGGGGGGGGTAATGAAAAACTGTTTTTT; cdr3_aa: CASSFGGGNEKLFF
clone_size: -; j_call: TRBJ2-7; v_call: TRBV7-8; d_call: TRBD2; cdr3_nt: TGTGCCAGCAGCTTAGTTCCTAGCGGGGAGCAGTACTTC; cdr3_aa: CASSLVPSGEQYF
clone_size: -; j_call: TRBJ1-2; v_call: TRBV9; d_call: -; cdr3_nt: TGTGCCAGCAGCGATCAGGGTAGGGGCTATGGCTACACCTTC; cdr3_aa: CASSDQGRGYGYTF
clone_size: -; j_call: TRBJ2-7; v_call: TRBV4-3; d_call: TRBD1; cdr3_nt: TGCGCCAGCAGCCAAGGACAGGGGGCCCCCCCGAACTTC; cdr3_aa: CASSQGQGAPPNF
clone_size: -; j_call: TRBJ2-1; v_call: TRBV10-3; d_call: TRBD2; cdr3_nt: TGTGCCATCAGGAAGGGACTAGCGGGTTCAGGGGAGCAGTTCTTC; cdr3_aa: CAIRKGLAGSGEQFF
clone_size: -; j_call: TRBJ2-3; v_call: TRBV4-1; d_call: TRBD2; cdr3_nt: TGCGCCAGCAGCCGCGCGGGGGGCACAGATACGCAGTATTTT; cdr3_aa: CASSRAGGTDTQYF
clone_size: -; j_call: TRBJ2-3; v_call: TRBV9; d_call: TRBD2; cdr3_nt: TGTGCCAGCAGCGTAGTGGGTAGCGGGGAAGCAGATACGCAGTATTTT; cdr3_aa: CASSVVGSGEADTQYF
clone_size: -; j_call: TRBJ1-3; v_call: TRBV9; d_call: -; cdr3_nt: TGTGCCAGCAGCGTGGCATCCTCTGGAAACACCATATATTTT; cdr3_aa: CASSVASSGNTIYF
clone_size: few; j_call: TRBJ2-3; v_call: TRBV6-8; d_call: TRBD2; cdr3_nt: TGTGCCAGCAGTTACTCTAGCGGGAGCACAGATACGCAGTATTTT; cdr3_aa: CASSYSSGSTDTQYF
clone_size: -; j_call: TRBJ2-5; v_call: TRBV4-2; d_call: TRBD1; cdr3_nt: TGTGCCAGCAGCCAAGAGACAGGGGGGTACCAAGAGACCCAGTACTTC; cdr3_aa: CASSQETGGYQETQYF
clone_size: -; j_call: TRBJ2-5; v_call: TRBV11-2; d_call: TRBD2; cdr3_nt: TGTGCCAGCAGCTTAGAGGCTAGCGGGAGAGGACAATGGAGGGGAGAGACCCAGTACTTC; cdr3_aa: CASSLEASGRGQWRGETQYF
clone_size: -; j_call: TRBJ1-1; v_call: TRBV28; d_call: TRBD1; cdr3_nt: TGTGCCAGCAGTTTCCGGGACAGGGTCATGATGTTCTTT; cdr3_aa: CASSFRDRVMMFF
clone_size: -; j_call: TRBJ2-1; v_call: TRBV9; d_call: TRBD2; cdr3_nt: TGTGCCAGCAGCGTAGGGACTAGCGGGGGGTACAATGAGCAGTTCTTC; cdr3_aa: CASSVGTSGGYNEQFF
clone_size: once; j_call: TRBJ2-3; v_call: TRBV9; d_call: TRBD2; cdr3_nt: TGTGCCAGCAGCGTAGGGACTAGCAAGCTCACAGATACGCAGTATTTT; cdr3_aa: CASSVGTSKLTDTQYF
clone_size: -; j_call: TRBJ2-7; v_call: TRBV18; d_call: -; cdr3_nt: TGTGCCAGCTCAGCTGAGGGGGGGAGGCCCGCTAGTTACTTC; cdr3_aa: CASSAEGGRPASYF
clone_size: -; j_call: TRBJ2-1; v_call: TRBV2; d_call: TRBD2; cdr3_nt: TGTGCCAGCAGTGCCTTCTCCGGGAGGGATATGTTGGGGCAGTTCTTC; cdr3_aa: CASSAFSGRDMLGQFF
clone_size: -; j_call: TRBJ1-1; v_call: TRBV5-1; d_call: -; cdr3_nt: TGCGCCAGCAGCCCCGGGGTTAACACTGAAGCTTTCTTT; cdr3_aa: CASSPGVNTEAFF
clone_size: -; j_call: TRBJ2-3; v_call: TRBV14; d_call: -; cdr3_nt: TGTGCCAGCAGCCCTCGACAGGGCACAGATACGCAGTATTTT; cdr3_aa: CASSPRQGTDTQYF
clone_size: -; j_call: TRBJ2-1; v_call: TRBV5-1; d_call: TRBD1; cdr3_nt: TGCGCCAGCAGCTTAGGGACAGGGCTGAATGAGCAGTTCTTC; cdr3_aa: CASSLGTGLNEQFF
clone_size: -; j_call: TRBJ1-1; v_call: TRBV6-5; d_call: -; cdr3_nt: TGTGCCAGCAGTCCAGGCACTGAAGCTTTCTTT; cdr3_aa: CASSPGTEAFF
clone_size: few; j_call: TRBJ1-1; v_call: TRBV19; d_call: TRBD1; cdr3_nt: TGTGCCAGCCGGGACAGGGGGCGGAACACTGAAGCTTTCTTT; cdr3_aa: CASRDRGRNTEAFF
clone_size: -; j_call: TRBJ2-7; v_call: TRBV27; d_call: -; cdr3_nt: TGTGCCAGCAGTTTAGGTCTGCGCCACGAGCAGTACTTC; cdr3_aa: CASSLGLRHEQYF